The sequence of this TCR beta chain was determined in a study of control samples from healthy donors and cancer patients. TCRdb keeps only in-frame clones here, not all; method: immunoSEQ multiplex PCR. The table includes roughly 41,000 clones, roughly 94% detected once. CDR3 length equals 12 residues. Germline V gene sequence: CDR1 SGHAT, CDR2 FQDESV (reference sequence). V lost 5 bases and J 0 bases, leaving 5 bases between the germline ends. The specimen sequenced was blood. The J gene is TRBJ2-7, the V gene TRBV11-1; D gene ambiguous. The receptor's source is a man aged 55 to 70 in good health. CDR3 coding DNA: TGTGCCAGCAGCGGAGACTCCTACGAGCAGTACTTC. Its translation: CASSGDSYEQYF.